This T cell receptor (beta chain) comes out of a study of blood T cell repertoires in COVID-19. Produced via immunoSEQ multiplex PCR; TCRdb's table is partial and in-frame only. The sample carries around 180,000 clones, 80% to 90% recorded once. Germline V CDR1 and CDR2: LGHNA, YNFKEQ. V trimming: 4 bases; J trimming: 2 bases; junction bases outside the gene matches: 4. CDR3 length: 16 residues. The study drew participants aged roughly 18 to 95 years from fewer than 30 US areas. The sequencing input was PBMCs or T cells enriched from blood (not recorded which). This chain connects TRBV4-2 to TRBJ2-3, with 12 nucleotides matching TRBD2. This TCR was recovered from a woman aged 40 to 50 with acute COVID-19. This chain's CDR3 is CASSRGLAGLTDTQYF. The CDR3 DNA reads TGTGCCAGCAGCCGAGGACTAGCGGGGCTCACAGATACGCAGTATTTT.